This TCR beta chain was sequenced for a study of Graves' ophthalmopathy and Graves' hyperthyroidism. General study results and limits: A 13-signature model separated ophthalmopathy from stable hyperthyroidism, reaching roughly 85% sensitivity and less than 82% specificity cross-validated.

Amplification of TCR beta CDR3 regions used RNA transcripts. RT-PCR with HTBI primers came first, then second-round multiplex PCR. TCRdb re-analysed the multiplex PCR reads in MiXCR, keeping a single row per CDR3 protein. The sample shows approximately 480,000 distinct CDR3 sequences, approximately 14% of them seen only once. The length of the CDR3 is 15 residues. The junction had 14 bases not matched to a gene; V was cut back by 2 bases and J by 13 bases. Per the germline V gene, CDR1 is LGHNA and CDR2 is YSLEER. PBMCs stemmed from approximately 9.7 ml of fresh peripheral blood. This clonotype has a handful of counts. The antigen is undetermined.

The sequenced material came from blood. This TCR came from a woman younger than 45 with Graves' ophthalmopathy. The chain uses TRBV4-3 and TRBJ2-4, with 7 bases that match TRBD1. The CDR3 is CASSQTVGTALPQYF. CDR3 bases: TGCGCCAGCAGCCAAACTGTAGGGACAGCACTACCGCAGTACTTC.